What follows are 4 T cell receptor beta chains derived from one specimen sequenced in a study of T cell repertoires in cytomegalovirus infection. These receptors have no identified antigens. TCRdb re-analysed the reads in MiXCR, keeping a single row per CDR3 protein. Of about 920,000 distinct CDR3 sequences listed, approximately 31% are singletons. This sample comprised cultured CD8+ T cells from PBMCs, obtained from culture after CMV antigen stimulation. The receptors come from a human donor in good health (CMV status not recorded). Some clones in this sample may be carry-over from other donors' samples.

The count of this clonotype is one. V usage is TRBV27 and J usage is TRBJ1-1; no clear D gene. Between the trimmed V and J ends, which lost 0 bases and 1 base, there was a span of 9 bases. This CDR3 has 15 residues. Germline loops: CDR1 MNHEY, CDR2 SMNVEV (reference sequence). The CDR3 region has the DNA TGTGCCAGCAGTTTATCTTTGGCGGGGAACACTGAAGCTTTCTTT. This gives the protein CASSLSLAGNTEAFF.

The genes are TRBV10-3 and TRBJ2-7; 10 bases map to TRBD1. Trimming cost V 3 bases and J 2 bases; bases outside gene matches: 7. The CDR3 has 16 residues. Germline assignment: CDR1 ENHRY and CDR2 SYGVKD. This CDR3 reads CAISDLDRGFTYEQYF. CDR3 nucleotide sequence: TGTGCCATCAGTGACCTGGACAGGGGGTTCACCTACGAGCAGTACTTC.

This clonotype was seen at least ten times. The rearrangement joins TRBV7-2 to TRBJ2-3; TRBD2 matches at 8 bases. The V gene's germline CDR1 is SGHTA and CDR2 FQGNSA. After removal of 1 base from V and 5 bases from J, the junction contained 11 bases not matched to a gene. The CDR3 runs 17 residues. The CDR3 spells CASSLEERGPPEDTQYF. The DNA for the CDR3 is TGTGCCAGCAGCTTAGAAGAGCGGGGGCCCCCCGAAGATACGCAGTATTTT.

The J gene is TRBJ1-3, the V gene TRBV20-1; unclear D gene. Germline V gives CDR1 DFQATT, CDR2 SNEGSKA (reference sequence). The CDR3 extends over 11 amino acids. Between the trimmed V and J ends, which lost 3 bases and 4 bases, there was a span of 4 bases. As DNA, the CDR3 is TGCAGTGCTAGCGGGGGAAACACCATATATTTT. Encoded protein: CSASGGNTIYF.